One sample yielded the 24 T cell receptor beta chains listed below, sequenced in a study of blood T cell repertoires in COVID-19 (dated by TCRdb to 2020 to 2022). The library relied on the immunoSEQ multiplex PCR assay. Entries here come from immuneACCESS through TCRdb and include only in-frame sequences with V and J called. Some clones fail to appear in such tables; in the studies checked, an unresolved V gene covers under half of the shortfall, and the cause of the remainder is unknown. In all, the sample holds some 100,000 clones, and about nine tenths of those were seen once. The top ten clones comprise 5% to 7% of the sample. The sample was peripheral blood. The receptors were sampled from a man in his 70s with acute or convalescent COVID-19.

The rearrangement uses TRBV29-1 and TRBJ1-2, with D unclear. The V and J ends lost 4 bases and 2 bases respectively, with 11 bases between them. CDR1 is SQVTM, CDR2 ANQGSEA, per germline. The CDR3 is 13 amino acids. The CDR3 coding sequence is TGCAGCGTTGTCGTCCAGGCCAACTATGGCTACACCTTC. Amino acid sequence: CSVVVQANYGYTF.

The rearrangement uses TRBV5-6 and TRBJ2-2, with TRBD2 identical over 15 bases. The CDR3 covers 16 residues. Germline V CDR1 and CDR2: SGHDT, YYEEEE. Unmatched junction bases numbered 8, after V lost 4 bases and J lost 10 bases. The CDR3 protein is CASSPGLAGGPAELFF. CDR3 nucleotides: TGTGCCAGCAGCCCCGGACTAGCGGGAGGGCCTGCGGAGCTGTTTTTT. Combining the CDR3 with reference TRBV5-6 and TRBJ2-2 gives the whole variable domain DAGVTQSPTHLIKTRGQQVTLRCSPKSGHDTVSWYQQALGQGPQFIFQYYEEEERQRGNFPDRFSGHQFPNYSSELNVNALLLGDSALYLCASSPGLAGGPAELFFGEGSRLTVL.

V gene TRBV18 combines with J gene TRBJ2-7; D is unresolved. V was trimmed by 2 bases and J by 6 bases, leaving 8 bases between them. Per germline, CDR1 KGHSH and CDR2 LQKENI. This CDR3 spans 12 amino acids. The CDR3 nucleotides are TGTGCCAGCTCACCAGTTCCGGGCGAGCAGTACTTC. It yields the protein CASSPVPGEQYF. Filled out from reference TRBV18 and TRBJ2-7, the complete variable domain reads NAGVMQNPRHLVRRRGQEARLRCSPMKGHSHVYWYRQLPEEGLKFMVYLQKENIIDESGMPKERFSAEFPKEGPSILRIQQVVRGDSAAYFCASSPVPGEQYFGPGTRLTVT.

This chain uses TRBV13 with TRBJ1-2, with a weak D call TRBD1 (6 bases). The V and J ends lost 0 bases and 3 bases respectively, with 14 bases between them. CDR1 PRHDT and CDR2 FYEKMQ come from the germline V gene (reference sequence). The CDR3 is 16 amino acids. The CDR3 region is CASSLGRGLGDYGYTF. CDR3 bases: TGTGCCAGCAGCTTAGGAAGGGGGTTAGGCGACTATGGCTACACCTTC.

The V and J genes are TRBV28 and TRBJ2-3, with D possibly TRBD2 on 7 matching bases. Trimming pared 4 bases from V and 5 bases from J, leaving 13 bases between. The CDR3 is 14 residues long. Germline-derived CDR1 and CDR2 are MDHEN and SYDVKM. The CDR3 region has the DNA TGTGCCAGCAGTTCTGGCGGGGGCCTAGATACGCAGTATTTT. This sequence encodes CASSSGGGLDTQYF.

The V and J genes are TRBV19 and TRBJ1-2, with a possible D match to TRBD1 (5 bases). Germline CDR1 is LNHDA and CDR2 is SQIVND (reference sequence). V lost 2 bases, J lost 5 bases, and 6 bases lay in between. This CDR3 has 12 amino acids. In DNA form, the CDR3 reads TGTGCCAGTAGTATACGGGGGTATGGCTACACCTTC. Encoded protein: CASSIRGYGYTF. The whole variable domain, remainder taken from reference TRBV19 and TRBJ1-2, is DGGITQSPKYLFRKEGQNVTLSCEQNLNHDAMYWYRQDPGQGLRLIYYSQIVNDFQKGDIAEGYSVSREKKESFPLTVTSAQKNPTAFYLCASSIRGYGYTFGSGTRLTVV.

The chain is built from TRBV5-5 and TRBJ2-3; 7 positions match TRBD2. J lost 2 bases, V lost 0 bases, and 6 bases had no gene match. Germline CDR1 and CDR2: SGHKS and YYEKEE (reference sequence). This CDR3 is 16 amino acids long. This CDR3 is CASSLGLGRDTDTQYF. The CDR3 DNA is TGTGCCAGCAGCTTGGGGCTGGGGAGGGACACAGATACGCAGTATTTT.

This clone was observed a handful of times. V usage is TRBV27 and J usage is TRBJ2-7; perhaps TRBD2 as D (5 bases). The V end lost 2 bases, the J end lost 6 bases, and 8 bases lay between the germline ends. From germline, CDR1 is MNHEY and CDR2 SMNVEV (reference sequence). There are 12 residues in the CDR3. The CDR3 spells CASSLAGVEQYF. The CDR3, as DNA: TGTGCCAGCAGTTTAGCCGGGGTCGAGCAGTACTTC.

The chain uses TRBV14 and TRBJ1-6, with 9 nucleotides matching TRBD1. This CDR3 has 15 amino acids. With V trimmed by 0 bases and J by 11 bases, 5 bases remained unmatched. Germline V gene lookup returns CDR1 SGHDN and CDR2 FVKESK. Here the CDR3 DNA reads TGTGCCAGCAGCCAAGAGGGGACAGGGCCGGCACCCCTCCACTTT. Translated: CASSQEGTGPAPLHF. Using reference TRBV14 and TRBJ1-6 for the parts outside the CDR3, the full variable domain is EAGVTQFPSHSVIEKGQTVTLRCDPISGHDNLYWYRRVMGKEIKFLLHFVKESKQDESGMPNNRFLAERTGGTYSTLKVQPAELEDSGVYFCASSQEGTGPAPLHFGNGTRLTVT.

The chain joins TRBV23-1 to TRBJ1-5; D is perhaps TRBD1 (5 bases). TRBV23-1 is recorded as an ORF, its role being uncertain. The CDR3 runs 14 residues. V shed 0 bases and J shed 11 bases, with 14 bases lying between them. The CDR3 region is CASSQSARARSQHF. DNA for the CDR3: TGCGCCAGCAGTCAATCGGCCAGGGCCCGTTCCCAGCATTTT.

The genes are TRBV5-1 and TRBJ2-3; TRBD1 agrees at 7 bases. Germline CDR1 is SGHRS and CDR2 is YFSETQ. CDR3 length equals 15 residues. The trim removed 3 bases at V and 2 bases at J, leaving 6 bases unmatched. The CDR3: CASSWGDRDTDTQYF. DNA for the CDR3: TGCGCCAGCAGCTGGGGAGACAGGGACACAGATACGCAGTATTTT.

This chain uses TRBV5-4 with TRBJ1-1; 10 nucleotides agree with TRBD1. Germline V gene sequence: CDR1 SGHNT, CDR2 YYREEE (reference sequence). Germline trimming cut 3 bases from V and 0 bases from J; bases unmatched to any gene: 5. This CDR3 has 16 amino acids. CDR3 residues: CASSSDRGLLNTEAFF. The CDR3 DNA sequence: TGTGCCAGCAGCTCTGACAGGGGGCTTTTGAACACTGAAGCTTTCTTT. Combining the CDR3 with reference TRBV5-4 and TRBJ1-1 gives the whole variable domain ETGVTQSPTHLIKTRGQQVTLRCSSQSGHNTVSWYQQALGQGPQFIFQYYREEENGRGNFPPRFSGLQFPNYSSELNVNALELDDSALYLCASSSDRGLLNTEAFFGQGTRLTVV.

The chain carries TRBV9 and TRBJ2-1; TRBD2 matches 7 bases. Germline trimming cut 6 bases from V and 4 bases from J; bases unmatched to any gene: 16. The CDR3 is 17 amino acids. Per germline, CDR1 SGDLS and CDR2 YYNGEE. The CDR3 nucleotides read TGTGCCAGCAACGGGGGATCTGGCGGGAGTAGATACAATGAGCAGTTCTTC. Amino acid sequence: CASNGGSGGSRYNEQFF.

The chain carries TRBV7-9 and TRBJ1-1, with 8 bases fitting TRBD1. Germline V gives CDR1 SEHNR, CDR2 FQNEAQ (reference sequence). The CDR3 is 12 amino acids. V gave up 5 bases and J gave up 6 bases; unmatched junction bases: 2. CDR3 bases: TGTGCCAGCAGCGACAGGGGTTCTGAAGCTTTCTTT. Translated: CASSDRGSEAFF. Supplemented by reference TRBV7-9 and TRBJ1-1, the full variable domain reads DTGVSQNPRHKITKRGQNVTFRCDPISEHNRLYWYRQTLGQGPEFLTYFQNEAQLEKSRLLSDRFSAERPKGSFSTLEIQRTEQGDSAMYLCASSDRGSEAFFGQGTRLTVV.

The chain combines TRBV5-8 with TRBJ2-1; D perhaps matches TRBD1 (6 bases). The ends were cut back, 4 bases at V and 0 bases at J, with 14 bases in the middle. Germline CDR1 SGHTS, CDR2 YDEGEE. There are 16 residues in the CDR3. The CDR3 coding sequence is TGTGCCAGCAGCAGAACGGACAGCGGCTCCTACAATGAGCAGTTCTTC. It specifies CASSRTDSGSYNEQFF.

The V gene is TRBV6-5, the J gene TRBJ2-1; 14 bases agree with TRBD2. V lost 6 bases and J lost 9; bases outside the gene matches: 7. CDR1 is MNHEY, CDR2 SVGAGI, per germline. The CDR3 is made up of 15 amino acids. The CDR3 loop reads CASRIRLAGGGEQFF. DNA of the CDR3: TGTGCCAGCAGGATAAGACTAGCGGGAGGGGGTGAGCAGTTCTTC.

This chain connects TRBV6-5 to TRBJ1-2, with a tentative D call TRBD1 (6 bases). Trimming pared 6 bases from V and 4 bases from J, leaving 9 bases between. The CDR3 has 12 residues. CDR1 and CDR2 from the germline V gene are MNHEY and SVGAGI. The CDR3 sequence: CASRDRVYGYTF. CDR3 bases: TGTGCCAGCAGGGACAGAGTCTATGGCTACACCTTC.

The chain has TRBV6-2 or TRBV6-3 and TRBJ1-1; no clear D. CDR1 is MNHEY, CDR2 SVGEGT, per germline. V was cut by 2 bases and J by 1 base, with 5 bases left in between. This CDR3 has 13 residues. The CDR3 is CASSYAGNTEAFF. Written as DNA, the CDR3 is TGTGCCAGCAGTTACGCGGGGAACACTGAAGCTTTCTTT.

The chain is built from TRBV13 and TRBJ2-7; 7 positions agree with TRBD1. CDR3 size: 14 residues. Germline values: CDR1 PRHDT, CDR2 FYEKMQ (reference sequence). V was clipped by 0 bases and J by 3 bases; unmatched bases: 2. The CDR3 nucleotides read TGTGCCAGCAGCTTAGGGGACAGGTACTACGAGCAGTACTTC. It codes for CASSLGDRYYEQYF.

The V call is TRBV7-2, the J call TRBJ1-2, with D possibly TRBD1 on 6 matching bases. CDR1 is SGHTA, CDR2 FQGNSA, per germline. Deletions cut 1 base from V and 2 bases from J, with 20 bases between. The CDR3 is made up of 18 amino acids. The CDR3 sequence is CASSLGSLTGSVNYGYTF. The CDR3 DNA sequence: TGTGCCAGCAGCTTAGGATCATTGACAGGTTCGGTAAACTATGGCTACACCTTC. Full variable domain (missing parts from reference TRBV7-2 and TRBJ1-2): GAGVSQSPSNKVTEKGKDVELRCDPISGHTALYWYRQSLGQGLEFLIYFQGNSAPDKSGLPSDRFSAERTGGSVSTLTIQRTQQEDSAVYLCASSLGSLTGSVNYGYTFGSGTRLTVV.

The chain links TRBV7-2 to TRBJ2-5, with 10 bases lining up with TRBD2. Germline assignment: CDR1 SGHTA and CDR2 FQGNSA. CDR3 length: 16 residues. V gave up 4 bases and J gave up 1 base; unmatched junction bases: 6. The CDR3 loop reads CASSSQRGGRQETQYF. CDR3 nucleotide sequence: TGTGCCAGCAGCTCCCAGCGGGGGGGACGCCAAGAGACCCAGTACTTC.

Comments on this clone: The sample contains more than one DNA sequence encoding this CDR3. V usage is TRBV18 and J usage is TRBJ1-5, with D uncertain. There are 13 residues in the CDR3. Trimming took off 2 bases at V and 5 bases at J, with 7 bases between the two ends. From germline, CDR1 is KGHSH and CDR2 LQKENI. The DNA for the CDR3 is TGTGCCAGCTCACCAGGGAGGGATCAGCCCCAGCATTTT. As protein: CASSPGRDQPQHF.

V usage is TRBV27 and J usage is TRBJ2-2; 9 positions agree with TRBD2. The CDR3 totals 15 residues. CDR1 is MNHEY, CDR2 SMNVEV, per germline (reference sequence). J was trimmed by 5 bases and V by 7 bases; bases with no gene match: 8. The CDR3 spells CASNPVTSGTGELFF. CDR3 DNA: TGTGCCAGCAACCCTGTCACTAGCGGGACCGGGGAGCTGTTTTTT.

The CDR3 DNA reads as TGTGCCAGCAGTCTCCCGACAGGGGGCATTTATCAGCCCCAGCATTTT. It translates to CASSLPTGGIYQPQHF. The chain carries TRBV6-2 or TRBV6-3 and TRBJ1-5; 10 bases align to TRBD1. The CDR3 is 16 residues long. Unmatched junction bases numbered 9, after V lost 5 bases and J lost 5 bases. Germline values: CDR1 MNHEY, CDR2 SVGEGT.